Listed below are T cell receptor beta chains from one sample, sequenced in a study of OX40 agonist ivuxolimab in advanced cancers. Generated by immunoSEQ multiplex PCR, the TCRdb table keeps only in-frame clones and is missing some. Here the sample spans 55,000 to 80,000 clones, roughly 88% being singletons. Source: CD4+ or CD8+ T cells sorted from blood, taken in a trial of the OX40 agonist ivuxolimab. The receptors derive from an adult with an advanced solid tumor such as melanoma, head and neck, liver or kidney cancer. CDR3s include the opening cysteine and the closing phenylalanine or tryptophan. A D gene is named only where the DNA matches it firmly. Clone size is shown for a subset of rows, as once, few, many or a class of expanded clone.

d_gene	j_gene	abundance	v_gene	CDR3nt	CDR3aa
.	TRBJ1-2	.	TRBV18	TGTGCCAGCTCACCCAGAACGTCAGCGTTGTACACCTTC	CASSPRTSALYTF
TRBD1	TRBJ1-2	.	TRBV29-1	TGCAGCGTTGAGGTGACTGGGACAGGGAGCCGCTACACCTTC	CSVEVTGTGSRYTF
.	TRBJ2-1	.	TRBV7-2	TGTGCCAGCAGCTTAGATGCCTCATCCTACAATGAGCAGTTCTTC	CASSLDASSYNEQFF
.	TRBJ2-7	.	TRBV14	TGTGCCAGCAGTCCTATCTACGAGCAGTACTTC	CASSPIYEQYF
.	TRBJ1-5	.	TRBV4-1	TGCGCCAGCAGCCAAGATCATCGTGCGAGGGGTCAGCCCCAGCATTTT	CASSQDHRARGQPQHF
.	TRBJ2-5	.	TRBV7-7	TGTGCCAGCAGCTCGGGGGCTCGAGAGACCCAGTACTTC	CASSSGARETQYF
.	TRBJ2-7	.	TRBV29-1	TGCAGCGCCCTAAGGTCGTTCGAGCAGTACTTC	CSALRSFEQYF
.	TRBJ1-1	once	TRBV27	TGTGCCAGCAGTATAAACGGGGGGGGCACTGAAGCTTTCTTT	CASSINGGGTEAFF
.	TRBJ1-6	.	TRBV4-1	TGCGCCAGCAGCCGCTCTTCCATCGCCGATTCACCCCTCCACTTT	CASSRSSIADSPLHF
.	TRBJ2-1	.	TRBV11-2	TGTGCCAGCAGCTCCGGGGCCGGATACAATGAGCAGTTCTTC	CASSSGAGYNEQFF
TRBD1	TRBJ2-7	.	TRBV7-8	TGTGCCAGCAGCTTCCCGGGACAGGGGCCGCGGGAGCAGTACTTC	CASSFPGQGPREQYF
TRBD2	TRBJ2-3	once	TRBV5-1	TGCGCCAGCAGCTTGGCTAGCGGGGAAGATACGCAGTATTTT	CASSLASGEDTQYF
.	TRBJ1-2	.	TRBV7-9	TGTGCCAGCAGCTTACCCGGCGGACGTCCCTGCACCTTC	CASSLPGGRPCTF
TRBD1	TRBJ2-5	once	TRBV19	TGTGCCAGTAGTACCCCCTGGCCCCCAGGGGGAGAGACCCAGTACTTC	CASSTPWPPGGETQYF
.	TRBJ1-2	once	TRBV21-1	TGTGCCAGCAGCACCTTCCGGCCCAGAACCTATGGCTACACCTTC	CASSTFRPRTYGYTF
TRBD2	TRBJ2-1	.	TRBV5-4	TGTGCCAGCACCGGGAGGCTAGCGGGGGGGTATGAGCAGTTCTTC	CASTGRLAGGYEQFF
.	TRBJ2-3	.	TRBV28	TGTGCCAGCAGACCTCTCACAGATACGCAGTATTTT	CASRPLTDTQYF
.	TRBJ1-5	.	TRBV28	TGTGCCAGCATCTCACAGGGATATCAGCCCCAGCATTTT	CASISQGYQPQHF